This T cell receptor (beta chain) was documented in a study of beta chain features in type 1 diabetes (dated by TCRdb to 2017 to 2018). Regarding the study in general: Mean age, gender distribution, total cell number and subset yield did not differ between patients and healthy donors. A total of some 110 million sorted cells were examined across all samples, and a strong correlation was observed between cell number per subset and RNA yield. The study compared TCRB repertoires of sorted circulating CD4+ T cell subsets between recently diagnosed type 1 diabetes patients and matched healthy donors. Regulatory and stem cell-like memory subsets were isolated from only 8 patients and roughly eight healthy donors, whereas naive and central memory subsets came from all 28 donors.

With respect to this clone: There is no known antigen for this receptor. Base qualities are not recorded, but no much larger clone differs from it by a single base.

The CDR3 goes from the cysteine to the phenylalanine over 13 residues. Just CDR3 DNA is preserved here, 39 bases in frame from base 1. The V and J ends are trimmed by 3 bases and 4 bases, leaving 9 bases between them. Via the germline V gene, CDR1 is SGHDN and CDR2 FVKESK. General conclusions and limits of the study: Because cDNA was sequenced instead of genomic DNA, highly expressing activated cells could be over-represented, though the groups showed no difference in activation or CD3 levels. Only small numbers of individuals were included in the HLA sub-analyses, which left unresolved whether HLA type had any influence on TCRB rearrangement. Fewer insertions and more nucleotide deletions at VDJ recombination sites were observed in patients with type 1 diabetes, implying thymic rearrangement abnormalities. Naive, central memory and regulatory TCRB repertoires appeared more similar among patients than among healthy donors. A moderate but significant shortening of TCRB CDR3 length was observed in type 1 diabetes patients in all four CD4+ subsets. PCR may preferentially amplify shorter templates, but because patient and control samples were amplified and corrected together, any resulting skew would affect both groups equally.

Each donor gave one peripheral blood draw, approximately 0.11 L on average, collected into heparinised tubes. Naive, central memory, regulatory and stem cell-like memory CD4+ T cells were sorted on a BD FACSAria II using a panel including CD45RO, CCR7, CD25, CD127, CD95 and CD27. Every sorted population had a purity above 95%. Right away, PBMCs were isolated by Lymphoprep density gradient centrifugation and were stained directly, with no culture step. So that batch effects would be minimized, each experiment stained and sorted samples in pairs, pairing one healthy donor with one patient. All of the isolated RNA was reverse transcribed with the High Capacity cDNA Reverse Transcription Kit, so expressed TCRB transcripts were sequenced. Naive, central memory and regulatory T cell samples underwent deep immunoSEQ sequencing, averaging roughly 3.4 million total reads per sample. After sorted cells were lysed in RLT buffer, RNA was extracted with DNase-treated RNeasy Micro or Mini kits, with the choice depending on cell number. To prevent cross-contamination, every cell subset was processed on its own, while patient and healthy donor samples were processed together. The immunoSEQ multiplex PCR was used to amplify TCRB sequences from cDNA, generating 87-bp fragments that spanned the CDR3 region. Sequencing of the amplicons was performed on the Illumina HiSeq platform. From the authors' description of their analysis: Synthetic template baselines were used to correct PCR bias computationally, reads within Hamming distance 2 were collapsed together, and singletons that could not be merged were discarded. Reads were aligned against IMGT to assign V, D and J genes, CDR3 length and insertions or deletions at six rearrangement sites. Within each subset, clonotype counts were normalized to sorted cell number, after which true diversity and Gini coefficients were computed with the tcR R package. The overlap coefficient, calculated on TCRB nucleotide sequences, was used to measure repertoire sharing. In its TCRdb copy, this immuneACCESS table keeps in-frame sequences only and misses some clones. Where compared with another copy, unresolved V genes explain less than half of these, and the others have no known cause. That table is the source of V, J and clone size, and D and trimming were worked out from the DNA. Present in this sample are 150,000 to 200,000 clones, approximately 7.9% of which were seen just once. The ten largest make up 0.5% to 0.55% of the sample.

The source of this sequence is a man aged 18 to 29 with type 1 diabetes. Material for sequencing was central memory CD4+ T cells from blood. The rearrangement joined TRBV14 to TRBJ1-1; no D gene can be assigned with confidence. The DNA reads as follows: TGTGCCAGCAGCCACTTCGGAGGCACTGAAGCTTTCTTT. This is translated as CASSHFGGTEAFF.